This T cell receptor beta chain was sequenced in a study of T-cell memory formation after mild COVID-19 (dated by TCRdb to the early 2020s). General notes on the study: TCR sequence clusters from the two donors were found to be largely donor specific. Longitudinal TCRalpha and TCRbeta repertoire sequencing tracked T-cell clones expanding and contracting after mild COVID-19 in two donors. Two young, previously healthy adult volunteers, one female and one male, were included in the cohort. The study at large found these results: Contracting CD4+ clones were located mainly in the CM and EM memory subsets, whereas CD8+ clones were found to be enriched in EMRA. SARS-CoV-2 specificity of the second-wave clones peaking on day 37 was not confirmed. Clones contracting from day 15 to 85 had balanced CD4/CD8 phenotypes, while a second wave expanding from day 15 to 37 was biased towards CD4+. Some responding clones were detected in pre-infection memory, suggesting pre-existing cross-reactive memory T cells joined the SARS-CoV-2 response. The study covered only a couple of mild cases, and larger cohorts including severe cases with pre-infection samples were considered necessary.

V gives up 6 bases and J gives up 0 bases, and the segment between their germline ends measures 24 bases. The CDR3 runs 19 residues from the cysteine to the phenylalanine. Of the read, only the CDR3 DNA is kept; its 57 bases are in frame from base 1. The germline V gene specifies MNHNS as CDR1 and SASEGT as CDR2. To note about this clonotype: Its antigen is not yet known. No base qualities exist here, and no much larger clone lies one base off it.

TCRdb records Illumina NovaSeq 6000 as the sequencer. TCRalpha and TCRbeta cDNA libraries were constructed by 5'RACE with constant-segment primers, with sample barcodes and unique molecular identifiers being introduced. RNA was extracted from every sample with Trizol reagent. Amplification of the libraries took two PCR steps, and the second step added a second sample barcode plus Illumina TruSeq adapters. Sequencing of the libraries was done on an Illumina NovaSeq, producing 2 x 150 bp paired-end reads. On the authors' methods: With migec v1.2.7, reads were demultiplexed and then collapsed into UMI-guided consensus sequences. Using mixcr v2.1.11, the UMI consensuses were aligned to TRA and TRB V and J templates and assembled into clonotypes. A clonotype was counted as expanded or contracted only if both edgeR and NoisET called the change significant, with noise models trained on biological replicates. edgeR calls used a false discovery rate-adjusted p below 0.01 and a log2 fold-change threshold of 1. As an exploratory analysis of dynamics, max-normalized trajectories of the 1000 most abundant clonotypes were examined by PCA with hierarchical clustering. Each responding clone was given a CD4 or CD8 phenotype based on the CD4+ and CD8+ repertoires, which had been sequenced separately. The public sequencing data were trimmed at Q25 with fastp and processed into clonotypes with MiXCR by TCRdb, which kept only in-frame beta chains. Each CDR3 protein appears once, grouped with its most common genes and DNA. The V and J calls, along with clone size, are taken from TCRdb and not from the paper's own processing. The sample has more than 300,000 distinct CDR3 sequences on record, approximately 15% of them singletons. Around a fifth of the sample is held by the ten biggest clonotypes.

Ficoll-Paque density gradient centrifugation was used to isolate PBMCs. The material sequenced was PBMCs or a T cell subset sorted from them (not recorded which). The chain uses TRBV6-1 and TRBJ1-5; the D gene is possibly TRBD1, with 5 bases matching. The source is a man aged 18 to 30 who had mild COVID-19 (a few samples of this study predate the infection). The sample titles of this study are shuffled in the database, so cell type and time point are left out; the donor was told from shared clones. The nucleotide sequence is given as TGTGCCAGCAGCGCAGAGATCAGGGCAGGAGCATATAGCAATCAGCCCCAGCATTTT. Its product reads: CASSAEIRAGAYSNQPQHF.